These 27 T cell receptor beta chains were all obtained from the same sample, sequenced in a study of blood T cell repertoires in COVID-19. Clones were read by immunoSEQ multiplex PCR, and TCRdb kept only the in-frame ones, dropping some. Counted here are around 260,000 clones, less than 90% occurring once; the ten biggest clones make up roughly 1.8%. Sequenced sample: peripheral blood. These receptor sequences come from a man in his thirties or forties with active or convalescent COVID-19.

J is TRBJ2-7 and V is TRBV6-6; 10 nucleotides match TRBD1. With 8 bases clipped from V and 6 bases from J, the junction kept 10 bases outside the gene matches. Germline loops: CDR1 MNHNY, CDR2 SVGAGI (reference sequence). The CDR3 sequence is 14 residues long. CDR3 sequence reads: CASRIGTGVGEQYF. The CDR3 nucleotides read TGTGCCAGCCGTATAGGGACAGGGGTGGGCGAGCAGTACTTC.

V is TRBV7-9 and J is TRBJ2-7; TRBD2 matches at 10 bases. V gave up 5 bases and J gave up 4 bases; unmatched junction bases: 8. Germline V gene data show CDR1 as SEHNR and CDR2 as FQNEAQ (reference sequence). This CDR3 contains 15 residues. The CDR3, as DNA: TGTGCCAGCAGCAGAACTAGCGGGGATAGGTACGAGCAGTACTTC. Protein sequence: CASSRTSGDRYEQYF.

In DNA, the CDR3 is TGTGCCAGCAGCCAAGATTGGGTGACTAGCGGGGTGCAAGAGACCCAGTACTTC. Amino acid sequence: CASSQDWVTSGVQETQYF. The gene calls are TRBV4-2 and TRBJ2-5; TRBD2 agrees at 11 bases. J lost 2 bases, V lost 0 bases, and 8 bases had no gene match. The CDR3 is 18 amino acids. Germline V lookup: CDR1 LGHNA, CDR2 YNFKEQ.

V and J are TRBV27 and TRBJ1-2; tentative D call: TRBD1 (6 bases). V was trimmed by 2 bases and J by 8 bases, leaving 12 bases between them. This CDR3 is built from 13 residues. Germline-derived CDR1 and CDR2 are MNHEY and SMNVEV (reference sequence). CDR3 residues: CASSLVRGDGYTF. CDR3 bases: TGTGCCAGCAGTTTAGTCAGGGGAGACGGCTACACCTTC.

The gene calls are TRBV19 and TRBJ1-6; D is ambiguous. Germline V lookup: CDR1 LNHDA, CDR2 SQIVND (reference sequence). This CDR3 spans 15 amino acids. The germline V and J ends were trimmed by 6 bases and 8 bases, with 17 bases remaining between them. The CDR3 DNA follows: TGTGCCAGTAGGAGATACACCGGAGAAGATTCACCCCTCCACTTT. It encodes CASRRYTGEDSPLHF.

This chain connects TRBV19 to TRBJ1-2; a weak D match, TRBD1 (5 bases). The germline V gene encodes CDR1 LNHDA and CDR2 SQIVND (reference sequence). Trimming removed 4 bases from V and 8 bases from J, with 23 bases in between. The CDR3 runs to 16 residues. CDR3 amino acids: CASSSLSDEGLRGYTF. CDR3 in DNA: TGTGCCAGTAGTAGTCTTTCGGACGAGGGACTTCGAGGCTACACCTTC. The full variable domain, its missing parts supplied by reference TRBV19 and TRBJ1-2, is DGGITQSPKYLFRKEGQNVTLSCEQNLNHDAMYWYRQDPGQGLRLIYYSQIVNDFQKGDIAEGYSVSREKKESFPLTVTSAQKNPTAFYLCASSSLSDEGLRGYTFGSGTRLTVV.

This chain links TRBV30 with TRBJ1-2, with D possibly TRBD1 on 5 matching bases. V was cut by 3 bases and J by 4 bases, with 12 bases left in between. The CDR3 loop spans 13 amino acids. Germline V gives CDR1 GTSNPN, CDR2 SVGIG (reference sequence). The CDR3 DNA is TGTGCCTGGAGACTGACAGACGTCTATGGCTACACCTTC. Residues: CAWRLTDVYGYTF.

The chain joins TRBV7-9 to TRBJ1-2; TRBD1 is a possible D gene (6 bases). The CDR3 totals 17 residues. Germline values: CDR1 SEHNR, CDR2 FQNEAQ (reference sequence). V was clipped by 3 bases and J by 3 bases, with 20 bases between them. CDR3 region: CASSFEAGAISHYGYTF. Written as DNA, the CDR3 is TGTGCCAGCAGCTTTGAGGCAGGGGCAATATCACACTATGGCTACACCTTC. The full variable domain, rest sourced from reference TRBV7-9 and TRBJ1-2, is DTGVSQNPRHKITKRGQNVTFRCDPISEHNRLYWYRQTLGQGPEFLTYFQNEAQLEKSRLLSDRFSAERPKGSFSTLEIQRTEQGDSAMYLCASSFEAGAISHYGYTFGSGTRLTVV.

The V and J genes are TRBV24-1 and TRBJ2-2; 8 bases are a match to TRBD2. The V segment lost 1 base and the J segment 3 bases; nucleotides outside the gene matches: 3. The CDR3 runs 16 residues. Per the germline V gene, CDR1 is KGHDR and CDR2 is SFDVKD. CDR3 coding DNA: TGTGCCACCAGTGATTTACGGGGGGGGGACACCGGGGAGCTGTTTTTT. Encoded protein: CATSDLRGGDTGELFF.

This sequence joins TRBV9 and TRBJ1-3, with D possibly TRBD1 on 5 matching bases. This CDR3 contains 16 residues. CDR1 is SGDLS and CDR2 is YYNGEE in the germline V gene. Between the trimmed V and J ends, which lost 0 bases and 2 bases, there was a span of 12 bases. In DNA form, the CDR3 reads TGTGCCAGCAGCGTAGGCCCTCAGGGCGCTGGAAACACCATATATTTT. The encoded protein is CASSVGPQGAGNTIYF.

This chain connects TRBV19 to TRBJ2-3; D uncertain. CDR1 and CDR2 (germline): LNHDA, SQIVND (reference sequence). Trimming left V 5 bases short and J 4 bases short, with 4 bases between. The CDR3 extends over 11 amino acids. The CDR3 DNA sequence: TGTGCCAGTAGTCGAGCAGATACGCAGTATTTT. Encoded protein: CASSRADTQYF.

This clone was observed once. This chain connects TRBV6-5 to TRBJ2-7, with D possibly being TRBD1 (6 bases). Germline V gives CDR1 MNHEY, CDR2 SVGAGI. Between the trimmed V and J ends, which lost 7 bases and 3 bases, there was a span of 19 bases. The CDR3 is made up of 15 amino acids. The CDR3 sequence is CASKEWTEAFYEQYF. CDR3 DNA: TGTGCCAGCAAAGAATGGACAGAGGCGTTCTACGAGCAGTACTTC.

V gene TRBV7-8 combines with J gene TRBJ2-1; 7 positions agree with TRBD2. Germline-derived CDR1 and CDR2 are SGHVS and FQNEAQ. The CDR3 extends over 17 amino acids. Trimming took 9 bases from V and 4 from J; bases not matched to a gene: 18. The chain's CDR3 is CASHSGRALSPYNEQFF. DNA for the CDR3: TGTGCCAGTCATAGCGGGCGGGCTCTTTCGCCGTACAATGAGCAGTTCTTC.

The J gene is TRBJ1-4, the V gene TRBV6-5; 8 bases match TRBD1. With V trimmed by 5 bases and J by 8 bases, 7 bases remained unmatched. This CDR3 has 14 residues. Germline lookup yields CDR1 MNHEY and CDR2 SVGAGI. Written as DNA, the CDR3 is TGTGCCAGCAGTCGGACAGGGATGCGAGAAAAACTGTTTTTT. The encoded protein is CASSRTGMREKLFF.

The rearrangement uses TRBV7-9 and TRBJ1-4; 10 nucleotides align to TRBD1. Germline V gives CDR1 SEHNR, CDR2 FQNEAQ (reference sequence). This CDR3 comprises 15 residues. Trimming at V came to 3 bases and at J to 6 bases, leaving 4 bases not matched to a gene. The CDR3: CASSFLGTGDEKLFF. The DNA for the CDR3 is TGTGCCAGCAGCTTTCTCGGGACAGGGGATGAAAAACTGTTTTTT.

The chain links TRBV7-9 to TRBJ1-1; D uncertain. The CDR3 is made up of 13 amino acids. Trimming removed 5 bases from V and 7 bases from J, with 14 bases in between. The germline V gene encodes CDR1 SEHNR and CDR2 FQNEAQ (reference sequence). The CDR3, as DNA: TGTGCCAGCAGCCAAGCCCGGGGAGGTGAAGCTTTCTTT. Translated: CASSQARGGEAFF.

This clone appeared once. This chain links TRBV20-1 with TRBJ2-7; 9 nucleotides match TRBD1. CDR1 DFQATT and CDR2 SNEGSKA come from the germline V gene (reference sequence). The CDR3 covers 14 residues. Trimming cost V 3 bases and J 4 bases; bases outside gene matches: 7. For the CDR3, the DNA is TGCAGTGCTAGTCCCCCGGGACAGGGATACGAGCAGTACTTC. It translates to CSASPPGQGYEQYF.

The chain couples TRBV7-2 to TRBJ2-7; no reliable D call. Germline CDR1 reads SGHTA; CDR2 reads FQGNSA. The CDR3 loop spans 13 amino acids. Trimming removed 5 bases from V and 5 bases from J, with 13 bases in between. The CDR3 DNA reads TGTGCCAGCAGCAGGCGGAATCCGAACGAGCAGTACTTC. It encodes CASSRRNPNEQYF.

The chain uses TRBV5-1 and TRBJ2-1, with 11 bases aligning to TRBD2. The CDR3 contains 18 residues. Germline lookup yields CDR1 SGHRS and CDR2 YFSETQ. J gave up 8 bases and V 1 base, and 14 bases lay outside the gene matches. The CDR3 coding sequence is TGCGCCAGCAGCTTGTACGCGGATAGCGGGGGGGCCTCGTATGAGCAGTTCTTC. This gives the protein CASSLYADSGGASYEQFF.

This sequence joins TRBV10-3 and TRBJ2-7; 14 nucleotides match TRBD2. The CDR3 runs to 17 residues. The J segment lost 2 bases and the V segment lost 6 bases, leaving 9 bases of the junction unmatched. CDR1 and CDR2 (germline): ENHRY, SYGVKD. CDR3 DNA: TGTGCCATCAGGGAAGGGACTAGCGGGGGCCGACCCTACGAGCAGTACTTC. This sequence encodes CAIREGTSGGRPYEQYF.

The chain carries TRBV5-5 and TRBJ1-1; D not certain. The CDR3 is 14 amino acids. Trimming removed 0 bases at V and 3 bases at J, with 9 bases between. The germline V gene encodes CDR1 SGHKS and CDR2 YYEKEE (reference sequence). The DNA for the CDR3 is TGTGCCAGCAGCTTGGCGGGGTGGGACACTGAAGCTTTCTTT. Amino acid sequence: CASSLAGWDTEAFF.

As for this clone: This sample also contains other DNA sequences that code for the same CDR3. The CDR3 loop reads CAWSVQVEKLFF. The DNA for the CDR3 is TGTGCCTGGAGTGTACAGGTTGAAAAACTGTTTTTT. The J gene is TRBJ1-4, the V gene TRBV30, with D possibly matching TRBD1 (5 bases). V shed 0 bases and J shed 7 bases, with 6 bases lying between them. The germline gives CDR1 GTSNPN, CDR2 SVGIG (reference sequence). This CDR3 has 12 amino acids.

In its sample, this clone was seen once. The chain joins TRBV3-1 (or the pseudogene TRBV3-2) to TRBJ2-5, with TRBD2 matching 9 bases. Losses at the gene ends were 7 bases for V and 2 bases for J; bases not matched to a gene: 20. The CDR3 sequence is 19 residues long. Germline CDR1 reads LGHDT; CDR2 reads YNNKEL (reference sequence). The CDR3 is CASTPPPGGGAFRQETQYF. The DNA for the CDR3 is TGTGCCAGCACGCCTCCGCCAGGCGGGGGGGCTTTTCGGCAAGAGACCCAGTACTTC.

The chain links TRBV10-3 to TRBJ1-1, with D possibly TRBD1 on 6 matching bases. From germline, CDR1 is ENHRY and CDR2 SYGVKD. The CDR3 length is 16 residues. Between the trimmed V and J ends, which lost 6 bases and 0 bases, there was a span of 17 bases. The CDR3 region is CAIREPVGQLNTEAFF. DNA of the CDR3: TGTGCCATCAGGGAGCCGGTCGGACAGTTGAACACTGAAGCTTTCTTT.

This CDR3 is CASSEAQRGGSEQYF. CDR3 coding DNA: TGTGCCAGCAGTGAAGCCCAGCGGGGAGGGTCCGAGCAGTACTTC. V is TRBV2 and J is TRBJ2-7, with TRBD2 identical over 7 bases. The trim removed 0 bases at V and 6 bases at J, leaving 8 bases unmatched. This CDR3 contains 15 residues. Germline-derived CDR1 and CDR2 are SNHLY and FYNNEI.

A few counts support this clone. CDR3 amino acids: CASSRDRSYEQYF. The DNA of the CDR3 is TGTGCCAGCAGTCGGGACAGGAGCTACGAGCAGTACTTC. The V gene is TRBV6-5, the J gene TRBJ2-7; TRBD1 aligns across 8 bases. The CDR3 is 13 amino acids. Germline values: CDR1 MNHEY, CDR2 SVGAGI. J gave up 3 bases and V 5 bases, and 3 bases lay outside the gene matches.

The chain uses TRBV5-8 and TRBJ2-3; 8 bases agree with TRBD1. Germline CDR1 SGHTS, CDR2 YDEGEE. Trimming took 9 bases from V and 0 from J; bases not matched to a gene: 9. The CDR3 covers 15 residues. The chain's CDR3 is CAIKPGTGSTDTQYF. The CDR3 DNA is TGTGCCATAAAACCAGGGACAGGAAGCACAGATACGCAGTATTTT.